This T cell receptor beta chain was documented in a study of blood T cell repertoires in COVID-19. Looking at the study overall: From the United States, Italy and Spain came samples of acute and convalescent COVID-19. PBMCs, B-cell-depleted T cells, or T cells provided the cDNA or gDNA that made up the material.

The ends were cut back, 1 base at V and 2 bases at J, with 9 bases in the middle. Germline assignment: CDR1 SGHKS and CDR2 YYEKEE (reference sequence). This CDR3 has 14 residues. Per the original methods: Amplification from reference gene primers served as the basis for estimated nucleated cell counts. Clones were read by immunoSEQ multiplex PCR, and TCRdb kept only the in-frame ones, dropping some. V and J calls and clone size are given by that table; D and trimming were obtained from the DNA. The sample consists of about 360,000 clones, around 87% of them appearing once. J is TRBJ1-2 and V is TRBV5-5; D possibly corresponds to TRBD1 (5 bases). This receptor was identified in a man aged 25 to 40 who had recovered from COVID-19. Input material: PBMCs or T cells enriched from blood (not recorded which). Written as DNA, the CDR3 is TGTGCCAGCAGCTTGAGTGGGGCGAACTATGGCTACACCTTC. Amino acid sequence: CASSLSGANYGYTF.